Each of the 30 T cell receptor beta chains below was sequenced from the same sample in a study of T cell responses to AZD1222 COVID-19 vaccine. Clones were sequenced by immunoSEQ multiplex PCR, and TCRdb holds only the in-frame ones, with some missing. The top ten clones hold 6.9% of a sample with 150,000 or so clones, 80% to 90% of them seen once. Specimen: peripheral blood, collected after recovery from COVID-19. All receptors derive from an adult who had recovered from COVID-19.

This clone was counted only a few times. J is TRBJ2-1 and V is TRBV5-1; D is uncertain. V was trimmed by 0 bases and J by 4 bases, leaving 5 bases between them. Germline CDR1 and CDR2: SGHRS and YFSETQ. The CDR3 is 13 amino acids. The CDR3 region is CASSLGDYNEQFF. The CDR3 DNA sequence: TGCGCCAGCAGCTTGGGAGATTACAATGAGCAGTTCTTC.

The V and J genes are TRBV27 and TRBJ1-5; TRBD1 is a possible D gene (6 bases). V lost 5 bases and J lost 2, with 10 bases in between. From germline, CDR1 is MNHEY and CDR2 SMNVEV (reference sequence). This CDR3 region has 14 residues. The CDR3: CASSDRWGNQPQHF. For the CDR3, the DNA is TGTGCCAGCAGTGACAGGTGGGGCAATCAGCCCCAGCATTTT.

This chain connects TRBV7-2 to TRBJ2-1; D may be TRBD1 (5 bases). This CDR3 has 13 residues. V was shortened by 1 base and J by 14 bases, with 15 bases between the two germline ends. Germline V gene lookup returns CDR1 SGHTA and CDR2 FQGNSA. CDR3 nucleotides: TGTGCCAGCAGCTTAGAGGGGCGCGGTCCCAAGTTCTTC. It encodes CASSLEGRGPKFF.

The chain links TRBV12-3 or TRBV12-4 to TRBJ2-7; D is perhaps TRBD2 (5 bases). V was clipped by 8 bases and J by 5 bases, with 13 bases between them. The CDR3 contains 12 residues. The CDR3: CASLERAHEQYF. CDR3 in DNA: TGTGCCAGCTTAGAGAGGGCCCACGAGCAGTACTTC.

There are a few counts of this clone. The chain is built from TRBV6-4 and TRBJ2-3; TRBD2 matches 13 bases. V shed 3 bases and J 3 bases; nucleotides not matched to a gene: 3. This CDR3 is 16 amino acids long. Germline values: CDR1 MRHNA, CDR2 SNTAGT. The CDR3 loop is CASSDTSGGATDTQYF. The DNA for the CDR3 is TGTGCCAGCAGTGATACTAGCGGGGGGGCGACAGATACGCAGTATTTT.

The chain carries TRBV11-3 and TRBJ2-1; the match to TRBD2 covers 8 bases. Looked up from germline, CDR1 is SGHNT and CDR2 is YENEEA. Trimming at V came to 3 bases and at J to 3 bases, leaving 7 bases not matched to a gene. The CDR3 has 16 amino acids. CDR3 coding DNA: TGTGCCAGCAGCTTCCGGACTAGCTTCGTCTACAATGAGCAGTTCTTC. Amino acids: CASSFRTSFVYNEQFF.

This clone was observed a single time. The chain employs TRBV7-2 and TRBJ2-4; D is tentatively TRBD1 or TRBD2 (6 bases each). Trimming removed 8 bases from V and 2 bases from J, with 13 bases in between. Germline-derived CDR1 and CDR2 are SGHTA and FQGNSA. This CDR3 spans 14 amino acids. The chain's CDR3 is CASVGGPSKNIQYF. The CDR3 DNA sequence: TGTGCCAGCGTGGGGGGCCCCTCCAAAAACATTCAGTACTTC.

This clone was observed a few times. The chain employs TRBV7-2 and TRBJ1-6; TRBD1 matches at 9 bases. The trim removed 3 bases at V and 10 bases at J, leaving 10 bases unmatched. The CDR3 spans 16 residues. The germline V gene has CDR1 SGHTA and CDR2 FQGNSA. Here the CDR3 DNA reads TGTGCCAGCAGCTTTGGACAGGGGAAGTTAGGATCACCCCTCCACTTT. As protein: CASSFGQGKLGSPLHF. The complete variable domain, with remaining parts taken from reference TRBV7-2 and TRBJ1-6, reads GAGVSQSPSNKVTEKGKDVELRCDPISGHTALYWYRQSLGQGLEFLIYFQGNSAPDKSGLPSDRFSAERTGGSVSTLTIQRTQQEDSAVYLCASSFGQGKLGSPLHFGNGTRLTVT.

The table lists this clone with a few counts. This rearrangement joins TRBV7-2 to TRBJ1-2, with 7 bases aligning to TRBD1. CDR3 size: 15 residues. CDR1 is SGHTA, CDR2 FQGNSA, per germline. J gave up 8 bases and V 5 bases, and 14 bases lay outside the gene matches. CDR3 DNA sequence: TGTGCCAGCAGCCCCAGGGGGGGCGGGTCAGACGGCTACACCTTC. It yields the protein CASSPRGGGSDGYTF.

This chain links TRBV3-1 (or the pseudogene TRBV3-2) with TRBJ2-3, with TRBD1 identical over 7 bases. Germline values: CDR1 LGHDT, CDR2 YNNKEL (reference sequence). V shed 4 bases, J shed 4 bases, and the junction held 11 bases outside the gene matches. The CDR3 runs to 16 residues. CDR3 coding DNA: TGTGCCAGCAGCCGCATGGGAGACAGGGACGCAGATACGCAGTATTTT. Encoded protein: CASSRMGDRDADTQYF.

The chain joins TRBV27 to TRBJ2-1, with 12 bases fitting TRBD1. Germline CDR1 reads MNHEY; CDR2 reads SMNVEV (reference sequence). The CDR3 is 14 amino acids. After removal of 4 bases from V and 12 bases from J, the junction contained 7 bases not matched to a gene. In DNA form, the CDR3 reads TGTGCCAGCAGTTCGGGACAGGGGGCGCACGGGCAGTTCTTC. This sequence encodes CASSSGQGAHGQFF.

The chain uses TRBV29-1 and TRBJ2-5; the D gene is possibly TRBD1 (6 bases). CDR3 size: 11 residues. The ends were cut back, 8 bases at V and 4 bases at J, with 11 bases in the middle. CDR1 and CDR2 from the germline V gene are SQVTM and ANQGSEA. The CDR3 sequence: CSQTRGETQYF. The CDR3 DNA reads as TGCAGCCAAACCAGGGGAGAGACCCAGTACTTC.

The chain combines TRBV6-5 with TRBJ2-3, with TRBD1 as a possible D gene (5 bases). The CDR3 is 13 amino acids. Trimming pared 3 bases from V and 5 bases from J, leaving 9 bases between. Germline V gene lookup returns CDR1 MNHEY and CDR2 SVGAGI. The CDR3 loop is CASSYGAGDTQYF. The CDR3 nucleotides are TGTGCCAGCAGTTATGGGGCAGGAGATACGCAGTATTTT.

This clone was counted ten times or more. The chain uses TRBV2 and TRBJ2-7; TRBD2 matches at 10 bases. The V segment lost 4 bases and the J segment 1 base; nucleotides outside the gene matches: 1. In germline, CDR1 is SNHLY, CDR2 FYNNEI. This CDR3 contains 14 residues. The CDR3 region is CASSAGLASYEQYF. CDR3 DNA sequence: TGTGCCAGCAGTGCGGGACTAGCGTCCTACGAGCAGTACTTC.

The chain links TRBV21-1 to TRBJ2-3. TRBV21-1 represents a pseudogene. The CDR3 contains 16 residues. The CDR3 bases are TGTGCCAGCAGGCTTACCGGGACGGGTGCGGCAGATACGCAGTATTTT. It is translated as CASRLTGTGAADTQYF.

The CDR3 DNA sequence: TGTGCCAGCAGTTTATCGCCGGACAGCTCCTACGAGCAGTACTTC. Its translation: CASSLSPDSSYEQYF. The chain combines TRBV27 with TRBJ2-7; D perhaps matches TRBD1 (6 bases). Germline V CDR1 and CDR2: MNHEY, SMNVEV (reference sequence). This CDR3 has 15 amino acids. Trimming stripped 0 bases from V and 0 bases from J, with 9 bases between.

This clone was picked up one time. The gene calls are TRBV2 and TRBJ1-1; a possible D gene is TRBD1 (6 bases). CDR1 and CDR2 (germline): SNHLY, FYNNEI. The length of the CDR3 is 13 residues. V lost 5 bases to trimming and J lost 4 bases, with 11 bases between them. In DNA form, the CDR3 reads TGTGCCAGCAGTACAGGGTACGGCACTGAAGCTTTCTTT. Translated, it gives CASSTGYGTEAFF.

CDR3 bases: TGTGCCAGCAGTGCTGATTTCTACGAGCAGTACTTC. Its translation is CASSADFYEQYF. The rearrangement links TRBV27 to TRBJ2-7, with no clear D. This CDR3 has 12 amino acids. Germline CDR1 MNHEY, CDR2 SMNVEV (reference sequence). Trimming stripped 5 bases from V and 3 bases from J, with 8 bases between.

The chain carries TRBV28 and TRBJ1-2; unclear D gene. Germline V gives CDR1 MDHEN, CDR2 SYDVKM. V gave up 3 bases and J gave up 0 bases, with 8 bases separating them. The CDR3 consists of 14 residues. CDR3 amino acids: CASSLGSSNYGYTF. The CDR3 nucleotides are TGTGCCAGCAGTTTGGGCAGCTCTAACTATGGCTACACCTTC.

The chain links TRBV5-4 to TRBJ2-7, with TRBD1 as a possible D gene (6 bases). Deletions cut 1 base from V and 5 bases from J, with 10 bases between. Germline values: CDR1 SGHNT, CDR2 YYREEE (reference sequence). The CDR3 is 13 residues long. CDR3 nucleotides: TGTGCCAGCAGCTTGAAGGGGGTCGACGAGCAGTACTTC. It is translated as CASSLKGVDEQYF.

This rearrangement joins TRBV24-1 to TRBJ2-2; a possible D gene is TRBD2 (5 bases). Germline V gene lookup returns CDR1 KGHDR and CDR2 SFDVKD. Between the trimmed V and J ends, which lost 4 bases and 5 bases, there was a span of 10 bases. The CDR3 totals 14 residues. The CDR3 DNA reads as TGTGCCACCAGTGACAGGACTGAAACCGGGGAGCTGTTTTTT. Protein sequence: CATSDRTETGELFF.

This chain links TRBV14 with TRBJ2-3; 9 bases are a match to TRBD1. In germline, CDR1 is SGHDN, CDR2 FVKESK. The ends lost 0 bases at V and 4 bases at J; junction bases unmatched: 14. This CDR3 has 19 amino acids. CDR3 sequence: CASSQDRTGVWMFPDTQYF. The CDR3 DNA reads TGTGCCAGCAGCCAAGATAGGACAGGGGTTTGGATGTTTCCAGATACGCAGTATTTT.

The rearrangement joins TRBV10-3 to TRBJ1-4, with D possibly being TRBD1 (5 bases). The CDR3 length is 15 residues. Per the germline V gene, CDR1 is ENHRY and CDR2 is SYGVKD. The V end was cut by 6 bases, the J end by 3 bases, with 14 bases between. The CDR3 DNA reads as TGTGCCATCAGCGAGGCACGAGGGGCTAATGAAAAACTGTTTTTT. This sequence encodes CAISEARGANEKLFF.

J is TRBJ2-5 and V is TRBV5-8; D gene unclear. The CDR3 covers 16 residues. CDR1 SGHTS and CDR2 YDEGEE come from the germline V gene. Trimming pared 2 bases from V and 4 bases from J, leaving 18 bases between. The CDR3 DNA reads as TGTGCCAGCAGCTTTAAGGGCAGGAGCAAAGGAGAGACCCAGTACTTC. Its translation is CASSFKGRSKGETQYF.

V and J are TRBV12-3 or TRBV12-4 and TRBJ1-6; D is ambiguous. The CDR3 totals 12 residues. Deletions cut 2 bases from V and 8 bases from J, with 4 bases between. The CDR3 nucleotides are TGTGCCAGCAGTTTAATGGATTCACCCCTCCACTTT. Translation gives CASSLMDSPLHF.

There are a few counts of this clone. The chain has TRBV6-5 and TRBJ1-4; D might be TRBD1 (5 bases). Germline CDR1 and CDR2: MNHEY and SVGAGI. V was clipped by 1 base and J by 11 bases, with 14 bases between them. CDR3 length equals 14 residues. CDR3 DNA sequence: TGTGCCAGCAGTTACTTAGCGGAGGGGCGGAAACTGTTTTTT. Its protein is CASSYLAEGRKLFF.

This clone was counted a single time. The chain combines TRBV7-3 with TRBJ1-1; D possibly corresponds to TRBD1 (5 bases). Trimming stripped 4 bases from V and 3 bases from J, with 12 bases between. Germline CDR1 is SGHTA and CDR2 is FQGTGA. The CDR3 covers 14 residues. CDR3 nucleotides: TGTGCCAGCAGCTCGACAGCGGGCGACACTGAAGCTTTCTTT. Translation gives CASSSTAGDTEAFF.

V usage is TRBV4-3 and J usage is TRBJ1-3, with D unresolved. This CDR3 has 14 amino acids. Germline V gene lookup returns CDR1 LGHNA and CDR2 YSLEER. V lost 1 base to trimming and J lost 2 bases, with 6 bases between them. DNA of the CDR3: TGCGCCAGCAGCCAAGTGGGTACTGGAAACACCATATATTTT. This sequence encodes CASSQVGTGNTIYF.

The chain's CDR3 is CSASELTSGTGELFF. The CDR3 DNA sequence: TGCAGTGCTAGTGAGCTGACTAGCGGGACGGGGGAGCTGTTTTTT. The chain joins TRBV20-1 to TRBJ2-2, with 11 bases fitting TRBD2. Losses at the gene ends were 3 bases for V and 8 bases for J; bases not matched to a gene: 8. This CDR3 has 15 residues. In germline, CDR1 is DFQATT, CDR2 SNEGSKA (reference sequence).

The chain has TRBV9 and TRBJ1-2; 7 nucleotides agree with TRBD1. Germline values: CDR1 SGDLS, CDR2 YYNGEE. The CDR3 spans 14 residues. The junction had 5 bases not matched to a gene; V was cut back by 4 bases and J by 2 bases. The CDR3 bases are TGTGCCAGCAGCCCAGCGACAGGGAACTATGGCTACACCTTC. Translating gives CASSPATGNYGYTF.